This TCR beta chain was identified in a study of cytomegalovirus exposure and HLA in healthy donors. Of note for this clone: The antigen remains unidentified.

The PCR ran on 60 Vbeta and 13 Jbeta primers. This table comes from immunoSEQ multiplex PCR, and its TCRdb copy is limited to in-frame clones, with some not included. The data show about 190,000 clones, over 65% seen once. Trimming cost V 3 bases and J 3 bases; bases outside gene matches: 0. Germline V lookup: CDR1 KGHSH, CDR2 LQKENI. The CDR3 has 13 residues. Study-level points and caveats: TCR beta chains numbering some 160 were designated cytomegalovirus-associated. A missense variant in DCLRE1C was later tied to TCR beta V- and J-gene trimming. The likely origin of a cluster of highly shared sequence variants was a sequencing artifact.

Sequencing input: PBMCs. V and J are TRBV18 and TRBJ1-1; 8 bases map to TRBD1. The sequence was collected from a man aged 40-55 years in good health and CMV-seropositive. The CDR3 nucleotides read TGTGCCAGCTCACCGACAGGGGACACTGAAGCTTTCTTT. It specifies CASSPTGDTEAFF. The variable domain in full, completed from reference TRBV18 and TRBJ1-1, reads NAGVMQNPRHLVRRRGQEARLRCSPMKGHSHVYWYRQLPEEGLKFMVYLQKENIIDESGMPKERFSAEFPKEGPSILRIQQVVRGDSAAYFCASSPTGDTEAFFGQGTRLTVV.